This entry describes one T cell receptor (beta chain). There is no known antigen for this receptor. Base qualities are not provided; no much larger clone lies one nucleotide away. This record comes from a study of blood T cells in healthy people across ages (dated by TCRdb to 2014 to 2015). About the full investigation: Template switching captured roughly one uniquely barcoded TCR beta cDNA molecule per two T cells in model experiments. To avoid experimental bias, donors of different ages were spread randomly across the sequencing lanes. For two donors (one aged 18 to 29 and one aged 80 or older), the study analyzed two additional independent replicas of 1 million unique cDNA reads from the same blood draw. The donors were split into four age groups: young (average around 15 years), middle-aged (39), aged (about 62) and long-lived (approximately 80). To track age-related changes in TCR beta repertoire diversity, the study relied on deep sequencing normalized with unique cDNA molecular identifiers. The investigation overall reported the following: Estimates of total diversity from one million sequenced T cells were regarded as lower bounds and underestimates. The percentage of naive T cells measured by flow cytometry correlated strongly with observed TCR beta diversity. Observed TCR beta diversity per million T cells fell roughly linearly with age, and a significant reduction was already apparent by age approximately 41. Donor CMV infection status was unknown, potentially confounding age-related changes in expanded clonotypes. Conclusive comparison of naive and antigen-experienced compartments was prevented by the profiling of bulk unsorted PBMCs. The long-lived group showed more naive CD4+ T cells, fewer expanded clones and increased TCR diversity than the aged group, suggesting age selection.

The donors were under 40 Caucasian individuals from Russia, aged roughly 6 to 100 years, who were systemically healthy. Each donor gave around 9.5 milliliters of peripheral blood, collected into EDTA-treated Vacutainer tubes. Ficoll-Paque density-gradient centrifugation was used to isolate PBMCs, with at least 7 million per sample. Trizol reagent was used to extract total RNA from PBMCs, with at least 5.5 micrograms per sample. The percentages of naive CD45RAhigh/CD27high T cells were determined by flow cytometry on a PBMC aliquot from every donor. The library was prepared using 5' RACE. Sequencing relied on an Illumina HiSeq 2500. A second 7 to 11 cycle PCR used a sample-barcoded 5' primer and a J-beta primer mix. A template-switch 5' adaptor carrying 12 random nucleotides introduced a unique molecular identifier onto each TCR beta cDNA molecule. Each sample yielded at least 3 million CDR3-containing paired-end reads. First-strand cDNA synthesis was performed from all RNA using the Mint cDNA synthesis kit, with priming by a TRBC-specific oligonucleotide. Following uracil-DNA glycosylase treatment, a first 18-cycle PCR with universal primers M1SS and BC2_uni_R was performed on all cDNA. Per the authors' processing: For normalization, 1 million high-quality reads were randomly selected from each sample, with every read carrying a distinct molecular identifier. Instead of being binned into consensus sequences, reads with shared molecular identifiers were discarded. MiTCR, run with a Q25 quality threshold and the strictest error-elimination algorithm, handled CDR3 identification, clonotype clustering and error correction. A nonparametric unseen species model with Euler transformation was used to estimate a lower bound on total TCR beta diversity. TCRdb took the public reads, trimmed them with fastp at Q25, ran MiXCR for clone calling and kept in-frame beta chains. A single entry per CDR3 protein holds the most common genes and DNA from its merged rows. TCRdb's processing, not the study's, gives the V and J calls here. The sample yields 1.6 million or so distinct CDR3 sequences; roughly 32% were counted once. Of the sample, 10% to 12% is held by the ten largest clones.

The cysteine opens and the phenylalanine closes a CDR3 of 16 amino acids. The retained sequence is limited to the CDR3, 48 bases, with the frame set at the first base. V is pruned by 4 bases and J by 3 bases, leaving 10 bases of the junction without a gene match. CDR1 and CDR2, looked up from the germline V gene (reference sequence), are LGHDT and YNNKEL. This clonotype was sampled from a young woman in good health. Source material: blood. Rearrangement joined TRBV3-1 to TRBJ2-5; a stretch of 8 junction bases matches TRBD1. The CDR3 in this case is CASSPSGTGTKETQYF. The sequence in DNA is TGTGCCAGCAGCCCGTCGGGGACAGGAACCAAAGAGACCCAGTACTTC.